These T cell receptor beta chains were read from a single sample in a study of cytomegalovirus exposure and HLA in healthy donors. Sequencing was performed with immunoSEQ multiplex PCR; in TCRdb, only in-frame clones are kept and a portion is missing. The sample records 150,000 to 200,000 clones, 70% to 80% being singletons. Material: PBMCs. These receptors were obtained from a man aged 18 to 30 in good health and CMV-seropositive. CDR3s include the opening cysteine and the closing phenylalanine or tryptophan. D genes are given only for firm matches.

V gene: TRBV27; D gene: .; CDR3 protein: CASSPRNFNYGYTF
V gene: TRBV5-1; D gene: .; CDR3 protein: CASSWGTLESNEKLFF
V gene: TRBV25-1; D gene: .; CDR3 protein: CASSEAGYYQPQHF
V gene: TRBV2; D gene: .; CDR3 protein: CASFLDGGANEQFF
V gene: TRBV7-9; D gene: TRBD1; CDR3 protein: CASSSWTDRGAGTEAFF
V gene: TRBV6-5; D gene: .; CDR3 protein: CASSRQNTDTQYF
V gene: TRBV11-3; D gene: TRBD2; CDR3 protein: CASSPGGGAGELFF
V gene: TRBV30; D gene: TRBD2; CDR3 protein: CAWSDLAGDNEQFF
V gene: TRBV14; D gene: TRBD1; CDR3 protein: CASSQAPGQGPYEQYF
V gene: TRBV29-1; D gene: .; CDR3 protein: CSVLNEKLFF
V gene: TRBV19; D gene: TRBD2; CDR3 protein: CASTAGGATYEQYF
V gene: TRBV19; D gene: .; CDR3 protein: CASSIQGRGNTEAFF
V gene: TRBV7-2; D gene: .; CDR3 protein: CASSPRREEPQYF
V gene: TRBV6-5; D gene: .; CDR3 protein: CASSPLGGVGYGYTF
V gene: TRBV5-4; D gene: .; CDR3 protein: CASSLGPVRGYEQYF
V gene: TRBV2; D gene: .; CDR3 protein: CASIVGVTGELFF
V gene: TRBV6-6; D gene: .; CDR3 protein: CAAISTDGKGYTF
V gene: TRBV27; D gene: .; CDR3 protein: CASTPSPLSGGTEAFF
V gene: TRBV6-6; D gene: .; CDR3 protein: CASKLEANQPQHF
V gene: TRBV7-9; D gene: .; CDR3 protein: CASSLFEGGEAFF
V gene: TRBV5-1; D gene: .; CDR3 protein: CASSLRWGLTGELFF
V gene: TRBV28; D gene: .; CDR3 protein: CASTRSYNEQFF
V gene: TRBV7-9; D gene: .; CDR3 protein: CASSPIGGFSVLEFYGYTF
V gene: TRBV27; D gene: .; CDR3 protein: CASSWASERELFF
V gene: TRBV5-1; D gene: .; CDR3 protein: CASSLSAGNYEQYF
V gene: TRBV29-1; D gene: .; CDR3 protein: CSDLNPGYGYTF
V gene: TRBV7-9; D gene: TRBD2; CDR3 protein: CASSPNRGLAGTEQFF
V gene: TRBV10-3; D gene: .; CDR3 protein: CAISETSGGPEQFF
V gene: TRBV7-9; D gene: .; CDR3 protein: CASSLVGQGPINEQFF
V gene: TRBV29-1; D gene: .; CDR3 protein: CSAAGAGANVLTF
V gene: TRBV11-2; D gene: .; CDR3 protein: CASSLMSEQFF
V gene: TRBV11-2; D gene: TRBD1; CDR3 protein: CASSLPGQGYHEQYF
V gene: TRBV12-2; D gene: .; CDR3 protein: CASRLAGGDTQETQYF
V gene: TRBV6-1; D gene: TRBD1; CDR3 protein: CASKDRGNQPQHF
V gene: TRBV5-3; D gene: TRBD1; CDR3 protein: CARSLRTGNVCSNQPQHF
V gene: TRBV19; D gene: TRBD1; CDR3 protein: CASSIGQGVIGTQPQHF
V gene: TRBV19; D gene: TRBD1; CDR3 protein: CASTPGQGSAYGYTF
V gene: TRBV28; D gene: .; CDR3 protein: CASSYLGGGSTDTQYF